This T cell receptor (beta chain) was recovered during a study of vaccination and CD4 T cells after COVID-19. Looking at the study overall: Control cultures used a CEFX viral epitope pool, an HIV-1 Nef peptide pool, or no peptide. Study-wide findings and caveats: Convalescent patients' clones that were vaccine-specific were spike mono-reactive in 304 of 307 cases.

Comment on this clonotype: The antigen is unknown.

With the Oncomine TCR Beta short-read assay, DNA from cultured CD4+ T cells was sequenced. MiXCR was run by TCRdb on the PCR reads, yielding one entry per CDR3 protein. In the table there are 20,000 or so distinct CDR3 sequences, 51% of which are singletons. The germline V gene encodes CDR1 DFQATT and CDR2 SNEGSKA (reference sequence). Trimming cost V 7 bases and J 3 bases; bases outside gene matches: 3. This CDR3 has 12 amino acids. Treatment in this sample: approximately 9-day PBMC culture with coronavirus spike peptide pools or control peptides (ViraFEST assay). Positive PCR results dated from March to December 2020, before the US Alpha, Beta and Delta variants.

The origin of this receptor is a human donor who had recovered from COVID-19. Sequenced material: CD4+ T cells from blood, cultured in vitro, taken before SARS-CoV-2 vaccination. J is TRBJ2-5 and V is TRBV20-1; 9 bases match TRBD1. CDR3 sequence: CSGGTGKETQYF. The CDR3 DNA reads as TGCAGTGGAGGGACAGGGAAAGAGACCCAGTACTTC.